The clone carrying this TCR beta chain came up once. No antigen is known for it. The junction departs from germline at one end; a sequencing error may be responsible. The data stem from a study of radiation and T cells in renal cell carcinoma. Background on the study: Nephrectomy followed 15 Gy stereotactic body radiation by 4 weeks.

General study points: Top tumor clonotypes rose in blood 2 weeks post-radiation, then contracted.

The time point denotes: blood 2 weeks post-SBRT. Noted treatment: 15 Gy SBRT to primary tumor, nephrectomy 4 weeks later. The tumor was a clear cell renal cell carcinoma. Sequencing was performed with immunoSEQ multiplex PCR; in TCRdb, only in-frame clones are kept and a portion is missing. The table includes 65,000 to 80,000 clones, 80% to 90% detected once. The CDR3 runs 13 residues. Germline CDR1 reads SNHLY; CDR2 reads FYNNEI. The chain combines TRBV2 with TRBJ2-2; D unresolved. The origin of this receptor is a woman in her 50s with renal cell carcinoma. Specimen: blood, collected from a patient whose treatment included radiotherapy and nephrectomy. CDR3 sequence reads: CAGRALGTGELFF. The DNA of the CDR3 is TGTGCCGGCAGAGCCCTAGGAACCGGGGAGCTGTTTTTT. The full variable domain, in which reference TRBV2 and TRBJ2-2 provide the parts outside the CDR3, is EPEVTQTPSHQVTQMGQEVILRCVPISNHLYFYWYRQILGQKVEFLVSFYNNEISEKSEIFDDQFSVERPDGSNFTLKIRSTKLEDSAMYFCAGRALGTGELFFGEGSRLTVL.